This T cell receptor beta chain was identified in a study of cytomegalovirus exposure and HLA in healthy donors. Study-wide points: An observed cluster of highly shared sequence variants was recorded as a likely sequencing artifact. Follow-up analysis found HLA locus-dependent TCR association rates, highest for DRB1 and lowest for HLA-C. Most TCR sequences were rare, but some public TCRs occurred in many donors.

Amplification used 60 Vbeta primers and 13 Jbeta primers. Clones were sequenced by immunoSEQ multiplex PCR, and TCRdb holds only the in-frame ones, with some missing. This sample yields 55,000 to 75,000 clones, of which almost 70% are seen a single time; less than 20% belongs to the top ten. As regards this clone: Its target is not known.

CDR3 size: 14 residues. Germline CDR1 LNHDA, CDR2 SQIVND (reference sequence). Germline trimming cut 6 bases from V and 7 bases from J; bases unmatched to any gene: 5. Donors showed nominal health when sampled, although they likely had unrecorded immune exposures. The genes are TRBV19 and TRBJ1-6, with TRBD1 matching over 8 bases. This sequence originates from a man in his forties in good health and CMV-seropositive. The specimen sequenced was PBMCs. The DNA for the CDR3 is TGTGCCAGTAGCCCCAGGGGGCCGAATTCACCCCTCCACTTT. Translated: CASSPRGPNSPLHF.